This T cell receptor beta chain was recorded in a study of cytomegalovirus exposure and HLA in healthy donors. In regard to this clone: The target antigen is unknown.

Overall study findings and caveats: Productive rates of about 87% or about 30% were seen for most TCR beta V segments in an earlier analysis. It has been reported that TCR beta sequences accurately predicted the HLA-A and HLA-B alleles of most subjects. It was 150 to 200 TCR beta chains that were listed as cytomegalovirus-associated.

The PCR employed 60 Vbeta primers together with 13 Jbeta primers. Clones were read by immunoSEQ multiplex PCR, and TCRdb kept only the in-frame ones, dropping some. Counted here are about 75,000 clones, more than 65% occurring once; the ten biggest clones make up 15% to 20%. The sequenced material came from PBMCs. This receptor was taken from a man aged 65 to 79 in good health and CMV-seropositive.

CDR3 residues: CAARAPENIQYF. The CDR3 DNA is TGCGCCGCGCGGGCTCCGGAAAACATTCAGTACTTC. The chain uses TRBV10-2 and TRBJ2-4; weak D call: TRBD2 (5 bases). Looked up from germline, CDR1 is WSHSY and CDR2 is SAAADI. Trimming pared 11 bases from V and 5 bases from J, leaving 13 bases between. The CDR3 extends over 12 amino acids.